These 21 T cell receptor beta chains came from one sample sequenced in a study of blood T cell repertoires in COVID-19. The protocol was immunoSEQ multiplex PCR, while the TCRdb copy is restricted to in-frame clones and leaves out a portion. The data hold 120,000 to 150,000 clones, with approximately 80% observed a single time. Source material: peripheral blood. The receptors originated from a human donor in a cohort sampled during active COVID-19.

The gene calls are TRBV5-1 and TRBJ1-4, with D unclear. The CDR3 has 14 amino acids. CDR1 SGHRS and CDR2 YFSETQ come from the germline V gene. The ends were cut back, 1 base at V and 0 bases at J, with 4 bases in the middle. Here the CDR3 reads CASSLLATNEKLFF. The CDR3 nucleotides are TGCGCCAGCAGCTTGCTCGCAACTAATGAAAAACTGTTTTTT.

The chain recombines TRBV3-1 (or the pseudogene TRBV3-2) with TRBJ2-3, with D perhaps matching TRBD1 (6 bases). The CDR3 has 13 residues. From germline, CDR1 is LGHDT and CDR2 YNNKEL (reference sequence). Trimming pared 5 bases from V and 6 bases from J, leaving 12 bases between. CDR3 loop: CASSTTGTDTQYF. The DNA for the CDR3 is TGTGCCAGCAGCACCACAGGGACGGATACGCAGTATTTT.

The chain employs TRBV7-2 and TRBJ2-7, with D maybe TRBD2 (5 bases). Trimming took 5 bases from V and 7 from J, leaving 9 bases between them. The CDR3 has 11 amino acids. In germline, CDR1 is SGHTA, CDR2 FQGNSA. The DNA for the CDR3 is TGTGCCAGCAGCCTGCGGAGGGAGCAGTACTTC. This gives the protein CASSLRREQYF.

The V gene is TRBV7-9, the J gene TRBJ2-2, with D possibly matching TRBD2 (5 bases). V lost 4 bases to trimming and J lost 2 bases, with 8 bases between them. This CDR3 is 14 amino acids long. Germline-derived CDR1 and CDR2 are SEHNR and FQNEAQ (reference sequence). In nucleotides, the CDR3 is TGTGCCAGCAGCTCTCGGGATAACACCGGGGAGCTGTTTTTT. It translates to CASSSRDNTGELFF.

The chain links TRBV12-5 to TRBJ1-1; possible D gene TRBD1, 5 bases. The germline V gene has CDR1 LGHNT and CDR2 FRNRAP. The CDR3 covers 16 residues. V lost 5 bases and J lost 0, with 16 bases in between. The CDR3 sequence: CASGPRQGPVNTEAFF. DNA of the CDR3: TGTGCTAGTGGTCCGCGGCAGGGTCCAGTGAACACTGAAGCTTTCTTT.

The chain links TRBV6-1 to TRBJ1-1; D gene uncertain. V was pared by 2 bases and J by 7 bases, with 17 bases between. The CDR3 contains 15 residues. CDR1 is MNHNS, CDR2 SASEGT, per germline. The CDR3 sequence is CASSEYTEPNGEAFF. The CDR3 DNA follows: TGTGCCAGCAGTGAATATACCGAACCGAACGGTGAAGCTTTCTTT.

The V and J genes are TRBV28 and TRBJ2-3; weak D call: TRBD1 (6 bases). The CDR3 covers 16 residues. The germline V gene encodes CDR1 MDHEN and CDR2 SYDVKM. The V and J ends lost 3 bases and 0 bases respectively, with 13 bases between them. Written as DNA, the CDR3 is TGTGCCAGCAGTTTTCCACAGGGAATTAGCACAGATACGCAGTATTTT. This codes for CASSFPQGISTDTQYF.

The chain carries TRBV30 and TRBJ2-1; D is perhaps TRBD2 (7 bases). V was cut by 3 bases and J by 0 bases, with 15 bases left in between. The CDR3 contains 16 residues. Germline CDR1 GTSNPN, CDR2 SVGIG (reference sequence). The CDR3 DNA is TGTGCCTGGAGGTCCGAGCGGGACAACTCCTACAATGAGCAGTTCTTC. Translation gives CAWRSERDNSYNEQFF.

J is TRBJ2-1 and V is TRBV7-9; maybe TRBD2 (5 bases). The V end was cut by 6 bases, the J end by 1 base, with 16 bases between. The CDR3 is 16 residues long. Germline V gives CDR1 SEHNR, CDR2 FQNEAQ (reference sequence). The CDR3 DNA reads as TGTGCCAGCAGTCCCCCCTCGGGAATTTCCTACAATGAGCAGTTCTTC. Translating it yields CASSPPSGISYNEQFF.

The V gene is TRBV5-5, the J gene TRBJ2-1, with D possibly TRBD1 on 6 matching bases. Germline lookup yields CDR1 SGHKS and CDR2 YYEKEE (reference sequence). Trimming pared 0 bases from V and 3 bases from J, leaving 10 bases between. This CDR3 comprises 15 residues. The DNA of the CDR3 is TGTGCCAGCAGCTTGGGGCAGGGGATCTACAATGAGCAGTTCTTC. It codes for CASSLGQGIYNEQFF.

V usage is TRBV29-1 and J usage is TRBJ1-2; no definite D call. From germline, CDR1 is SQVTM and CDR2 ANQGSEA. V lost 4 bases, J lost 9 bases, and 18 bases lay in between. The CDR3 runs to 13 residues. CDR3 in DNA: TGCAGCGTTGTGGGAGCCGAACAGATAAGCTACACCTTC. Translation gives CSVVGAEQISYTF.

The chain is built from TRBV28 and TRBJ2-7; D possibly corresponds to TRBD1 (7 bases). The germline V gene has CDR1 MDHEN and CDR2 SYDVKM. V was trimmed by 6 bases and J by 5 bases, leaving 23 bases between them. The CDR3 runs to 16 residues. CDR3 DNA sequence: TGTGCCAGCAGGACAGGGTCCGGAGGGCTTAGAGACGAGCAGTACTTC. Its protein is CASRTGSGGLRDEQYF.

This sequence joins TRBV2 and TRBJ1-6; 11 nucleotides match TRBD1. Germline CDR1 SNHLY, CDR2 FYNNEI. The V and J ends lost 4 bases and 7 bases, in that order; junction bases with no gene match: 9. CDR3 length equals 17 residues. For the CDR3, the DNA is TGTGCCAGCAGTGGCCAAGATGGGACAGGGGGGAATTCACCCCTCCACTTT. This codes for CASSGQDGTGGNSPLHF. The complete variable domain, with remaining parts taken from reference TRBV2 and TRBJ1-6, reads EPEVTQTPSHQVTQMGQEVILRCVPISNHLYFYWYRQILGQKVEFLVSFYNNEISEKSEIFDDQFSVERPDGSNFTLKIRSTKLEDSAMYFCASSGQDGTGGNSPLHFGNGTRLTVT.

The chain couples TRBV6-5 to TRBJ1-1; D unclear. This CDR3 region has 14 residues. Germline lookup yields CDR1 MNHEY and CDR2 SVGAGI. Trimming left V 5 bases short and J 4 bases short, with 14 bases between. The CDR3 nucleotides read TGTGCCAGCAGTAACCGAGGGCGGGTCACTGAAGCTTTCTTT. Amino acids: CASSNRGRVTEAFF.

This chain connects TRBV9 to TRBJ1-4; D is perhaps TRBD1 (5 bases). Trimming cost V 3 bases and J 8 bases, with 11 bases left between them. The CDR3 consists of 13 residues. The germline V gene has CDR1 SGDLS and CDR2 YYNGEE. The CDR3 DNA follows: TGTGCCAGCAGCGCCTCGGGGGGGGAAAAACTGTTTTTT. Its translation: CASSASGGEKLFF.

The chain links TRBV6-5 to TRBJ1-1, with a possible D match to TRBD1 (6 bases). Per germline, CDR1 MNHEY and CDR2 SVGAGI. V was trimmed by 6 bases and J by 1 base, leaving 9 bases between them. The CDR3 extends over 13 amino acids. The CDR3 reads CASRQGWNTEAFF. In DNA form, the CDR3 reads TGTGCCAGCAGACAGGGTTGGAACACTGAAGCTTTCTTT.

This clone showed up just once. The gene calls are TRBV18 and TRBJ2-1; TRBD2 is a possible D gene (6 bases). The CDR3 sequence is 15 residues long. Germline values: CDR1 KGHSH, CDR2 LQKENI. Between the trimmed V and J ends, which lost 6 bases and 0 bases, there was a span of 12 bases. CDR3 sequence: CASSERVISYNEQFF. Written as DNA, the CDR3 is TGTGCCAGCTCGGAGCGGGTTATCTCCTACAATGAGCAGTTCTTC.

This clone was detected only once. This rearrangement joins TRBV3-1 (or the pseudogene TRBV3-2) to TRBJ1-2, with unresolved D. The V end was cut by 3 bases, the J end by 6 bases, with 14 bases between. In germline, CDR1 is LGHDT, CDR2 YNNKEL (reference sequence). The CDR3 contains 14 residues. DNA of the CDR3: TGTGCCAGCAGCCAGGAGTCTCCCCCCCATGGCTACACCTTC. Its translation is CASSQESPPHGYTF.

The CDR3 DNA sequence: TGCGCCAGCAGCTTCGGCGGCTACACCGGGGAGCTGTTTTTT. Translating gives CASSFGGYTGELFF. The chain employs TRBV5-1 and TRBJ2-2; D gene uncertain. V dropped 2 bases and J dropped 3 bases, with 8 bases sitting between them. Germline V lookup: CDR1 SGHRS, CDR2 YFSETQ. The CDR3 loop spans 14 amino acids.

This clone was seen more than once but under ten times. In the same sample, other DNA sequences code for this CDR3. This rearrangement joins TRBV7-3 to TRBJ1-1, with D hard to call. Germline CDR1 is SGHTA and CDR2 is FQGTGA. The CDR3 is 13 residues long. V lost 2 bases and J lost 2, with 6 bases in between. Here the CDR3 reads CASSLGRNTEAFF. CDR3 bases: TGTGCCAGCAGCTTAGGGAGAAACACTGAAGCTTTCTTT. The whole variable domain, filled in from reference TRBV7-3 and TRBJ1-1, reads GAGVSQTPSNKVTEKGKYVELRCDPISGHTALYWYRQSLGQGPEFLIYFQGTGAADDSGLPNDRFFAVRPEGSVSTLKIQRTERGDSAVYLCASSLGRNTEAFFGQGTRLTVV.

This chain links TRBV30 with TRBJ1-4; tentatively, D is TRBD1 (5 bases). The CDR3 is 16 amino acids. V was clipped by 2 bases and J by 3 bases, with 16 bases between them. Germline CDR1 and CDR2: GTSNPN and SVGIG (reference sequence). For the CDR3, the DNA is TGTGCCTGGAGTCCCCCCCGGGGGAAAGCTAATGAAAAACTGTTTTTT. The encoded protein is CAWSPPRGKANEKLFF.